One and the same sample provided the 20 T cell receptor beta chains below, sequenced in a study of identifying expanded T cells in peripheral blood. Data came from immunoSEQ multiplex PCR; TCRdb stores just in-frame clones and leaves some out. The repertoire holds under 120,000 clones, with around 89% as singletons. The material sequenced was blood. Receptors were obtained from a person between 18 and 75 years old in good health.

The CDR3 region is CASSESGRGDEQFF. CDR3 nucleotide sequence: TGTGCCAGCAGTGAATCAGGCAGGGGCGACGAGCAGTTCTTC. The chain links TRBV25-1 to TRBJ2-1; D possibly corresponds to TRBD1 (6 bases). In germline, CDR1 is MGHDK, CDR2 SYGVNS. Trimming took off 1 base at V and 10 bases at J, with 14 bases between the two ends. The CDR3 is 14 residues long. The full variable domain, in which reference TRBV25-1 and TRBJ2-1 provide the parts outside the CDR3, is EADIYQTPRYLVIGTGKKITLECSQTMGHDKMYWYQQDPGMELHLIHYSYGVNSTEKGDLSSESTVSRIRTEHFPLTLESARPSHTSQYLCASSESGRGDEQFFGPGTRLTVL.

CDR3 residues: CSVVAVYGYTF. CDR3 in DNA: TGCAGCGTTGTGGCAGTTTATGGCTACACCTTC. The chain has TRBV29-1 and TRBJ1-2; D uncertain. V was pared by 4 bases and J by 5 bases, with 8 bases between. CDR1 and CDR2 (germline): SQVTM, ANQGSEA. This CDR3 is 11 amino acids long.

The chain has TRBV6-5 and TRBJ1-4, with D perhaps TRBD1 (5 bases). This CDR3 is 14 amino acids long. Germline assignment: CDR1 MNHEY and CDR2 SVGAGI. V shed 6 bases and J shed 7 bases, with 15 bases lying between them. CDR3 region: CASSRDREVEKLFF. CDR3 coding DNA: TGTGCCAGCAGCCGGGACCGAGAGGTTGAAAAACTGTTTTTT.

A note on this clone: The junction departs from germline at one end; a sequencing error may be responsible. The CDR3 spells CASSLASYNEQFF. The DNA of the CDR3 is TGTGCCAGCAGCCTAGCTAGTTACAATGAGCAGTTCTTC. The chain links TRBV7-6 to TRBJ2-1; D possibly corresponds to TRBD2 (5 bases). Germline-derived CDR1 and CDR2 are SGHVS and FNYEAQ. The CDR3 contains 13 residues.

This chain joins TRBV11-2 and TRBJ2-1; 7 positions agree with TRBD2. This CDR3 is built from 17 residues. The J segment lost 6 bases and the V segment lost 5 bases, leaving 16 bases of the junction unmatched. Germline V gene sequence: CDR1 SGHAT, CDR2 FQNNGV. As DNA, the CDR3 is TGTGCCAGCAGCGATAACCCGGGACCCCGGGGGGTCAATGAGCAGTTCTTC. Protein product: CASSDNPGPRGVNEQFF.

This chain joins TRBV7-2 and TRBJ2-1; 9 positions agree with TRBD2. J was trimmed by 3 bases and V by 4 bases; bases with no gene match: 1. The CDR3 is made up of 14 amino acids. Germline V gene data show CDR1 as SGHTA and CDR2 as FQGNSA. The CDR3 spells CASSSSGIYNEQFF. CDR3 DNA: TGTGCCAGCAGCTCTAGCGGGATCTACAATGAGCAGTTCTTC.

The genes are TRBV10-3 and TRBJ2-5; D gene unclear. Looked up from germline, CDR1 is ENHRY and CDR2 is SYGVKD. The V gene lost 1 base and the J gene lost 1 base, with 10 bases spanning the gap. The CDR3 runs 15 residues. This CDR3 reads CAISELQAPQETQYF. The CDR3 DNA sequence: TGTGCCATCAGTGAGTTGCAGGCCCCCCAAGAGACCCAGTACTTC.

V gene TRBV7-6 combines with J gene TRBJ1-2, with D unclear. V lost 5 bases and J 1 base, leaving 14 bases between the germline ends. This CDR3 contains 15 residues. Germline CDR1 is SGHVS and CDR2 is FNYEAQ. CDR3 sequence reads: CASSPTSSSNYGYTF. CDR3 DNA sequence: TGTGCCAGCAGCCCGACATCGTCCAGTAACTATGGCTACACCTTC.

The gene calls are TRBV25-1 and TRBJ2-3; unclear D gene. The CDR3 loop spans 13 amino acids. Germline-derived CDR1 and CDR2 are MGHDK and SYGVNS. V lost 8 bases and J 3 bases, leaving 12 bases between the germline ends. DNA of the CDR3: TGTGCCAGCTCGAAAATATGGACAGATACGCAGTATTTT. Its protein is CASSKIWTDTQYF. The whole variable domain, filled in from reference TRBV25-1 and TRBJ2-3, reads EADIYQTPRYLVIGTGKKITLECSQTMGHDKMYWYQQDPGMELHLIHYSYGVNSTEKGDLSSESTVSRIRTEHFPLTLESARPSHTSQYLCASSKIWTDTQYFGPGTRLTVL.

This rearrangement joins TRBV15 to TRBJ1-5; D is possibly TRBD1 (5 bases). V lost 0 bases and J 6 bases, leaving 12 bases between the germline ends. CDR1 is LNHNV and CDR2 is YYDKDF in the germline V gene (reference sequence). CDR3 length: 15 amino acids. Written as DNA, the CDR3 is TGTGCCACCAGCAGAGAAATGGGGCTAGGTCAGCCCCAGCATTTT. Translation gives CATSREMGLGQPQHF.

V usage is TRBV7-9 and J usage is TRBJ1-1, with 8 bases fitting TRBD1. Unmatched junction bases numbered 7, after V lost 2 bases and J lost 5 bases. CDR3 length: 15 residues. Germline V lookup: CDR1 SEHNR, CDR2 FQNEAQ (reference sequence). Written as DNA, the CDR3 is TGTGCCAGCAGCTTAATAGGACAGGGAGGGACTGAAGCTTTCTTT. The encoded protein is CASSLIGQGGTEAFF.

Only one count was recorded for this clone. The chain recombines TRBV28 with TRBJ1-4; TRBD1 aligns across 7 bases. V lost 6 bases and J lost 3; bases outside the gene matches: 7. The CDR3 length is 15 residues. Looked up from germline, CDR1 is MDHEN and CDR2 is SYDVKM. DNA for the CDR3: TGTGCCAGCAGAAAAACAGGGGTTCCTAATGAAAAACTGTTTTTT. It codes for CASRKTGVPNEKLFF.

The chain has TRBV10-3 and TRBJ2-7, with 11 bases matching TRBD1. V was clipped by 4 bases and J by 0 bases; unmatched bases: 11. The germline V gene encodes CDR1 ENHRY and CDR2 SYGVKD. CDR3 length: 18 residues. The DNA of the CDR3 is TGTGCCATCAGTGCGCAGTCCGGAGGGACAGGGGGCTCCTACGAGCAGTACTTC. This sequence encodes CAISAQSGGTGGSYEQYF.

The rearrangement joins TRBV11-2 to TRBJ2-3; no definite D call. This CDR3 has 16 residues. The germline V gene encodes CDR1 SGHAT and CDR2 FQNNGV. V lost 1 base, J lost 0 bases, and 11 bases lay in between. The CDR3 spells CASSLVGGVSTDTQYF. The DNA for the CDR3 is TGTGCCAGCAGCTTAGTCGGCGGAGTCAGCACAGATACGCAGTATTTT.

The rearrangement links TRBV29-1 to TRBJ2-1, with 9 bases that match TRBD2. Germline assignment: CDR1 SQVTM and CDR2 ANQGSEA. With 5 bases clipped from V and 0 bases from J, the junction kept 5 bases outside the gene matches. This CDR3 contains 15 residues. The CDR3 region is CSVSGGLTSYNEQFF. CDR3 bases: TGCAGCGTTAGCGGGGGGTTGACCTCCTACAATGAGCAGTTCTTC.

CDR3 protein: CASSSYGQGVGYTF. For the CDR3, the DNA is TGTGCCAGCAGCTCGTATGGACAGGGGGTTGGCTACACCTTC. The V call is TRBV7-2, the J call TRBJ1-2, with 10 bases that match TRBD1. The CDR3 consists of 14 residues. The J segment lost 7 bases and the V segment lost 4 bases, leaving 6 bases of the junction unmatched. Germline-derived CDR1 and CDR2 are SGHTA and FQGNSA.

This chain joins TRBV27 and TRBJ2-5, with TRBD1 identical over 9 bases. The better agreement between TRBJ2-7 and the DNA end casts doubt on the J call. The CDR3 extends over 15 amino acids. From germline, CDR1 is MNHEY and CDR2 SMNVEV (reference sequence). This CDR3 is CASRYRDRDSYEQYF. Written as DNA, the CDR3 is TGTGCCAGCAGATACCGGGACAGGGACTCCTACGAGCAGTACTTC.

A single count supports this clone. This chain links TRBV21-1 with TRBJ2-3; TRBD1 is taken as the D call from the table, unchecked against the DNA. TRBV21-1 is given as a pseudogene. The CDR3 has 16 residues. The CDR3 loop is CASSPHGGHRTDTQYF. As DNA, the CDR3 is TGTGCCAGCAGCCCACACGGCGGACACCGCACAGATACGCAGTATTTT.

The CDR3 is CASSVMGGGYTF. The CDR3, as DNA: TGTGCCAGCAGCGTAATGGGGGGCGGCTACACCTTC. This chain joins TRBV9 and TRBJ1-2, with D possibly being TRBD1 (6 bases). The CDR3 covers 12 residues. V was shortened by 1 base and J by 8 bases, with 9 bases between the two germline ends. CDR1 SGDLS and CDR2 YYNGEE come from the germline V gene.

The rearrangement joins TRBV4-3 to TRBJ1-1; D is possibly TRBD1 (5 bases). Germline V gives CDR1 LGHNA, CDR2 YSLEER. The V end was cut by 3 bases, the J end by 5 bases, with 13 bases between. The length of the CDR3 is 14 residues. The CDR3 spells CASSHSGGGTEAFF. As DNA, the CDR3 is TGCGCCAGCAGCCACTCAGGCGGGGGGACTGAAGCTTTCTTT.